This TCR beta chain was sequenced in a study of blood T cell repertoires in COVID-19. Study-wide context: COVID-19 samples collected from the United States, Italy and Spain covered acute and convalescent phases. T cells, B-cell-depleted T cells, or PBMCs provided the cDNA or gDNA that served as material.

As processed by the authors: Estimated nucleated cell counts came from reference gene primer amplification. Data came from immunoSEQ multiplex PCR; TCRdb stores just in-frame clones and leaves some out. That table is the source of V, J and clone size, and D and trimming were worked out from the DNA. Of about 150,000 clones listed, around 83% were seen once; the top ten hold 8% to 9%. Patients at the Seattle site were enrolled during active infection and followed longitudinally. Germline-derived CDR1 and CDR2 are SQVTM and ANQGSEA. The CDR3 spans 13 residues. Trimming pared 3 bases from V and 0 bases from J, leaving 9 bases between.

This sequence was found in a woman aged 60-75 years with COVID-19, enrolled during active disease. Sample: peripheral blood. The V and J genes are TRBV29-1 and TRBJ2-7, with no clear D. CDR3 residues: CSVEGSSSYEQYF. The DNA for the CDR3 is TGCAGCGTTGAGGGCTCGAGCTCCTACGAGCAGTACTTC.